This T cell receptor beta chain was retrieved from a study of blood T cell repertoires in COVID-19. About the study: COVID-19 samples collected from the United States, Italy and Spain covered acute and convalescent phases. PBMCs, B-cell-depleted T cells, or T cells were the source of the cDNA or gDNA that made up the material.

The protocol was immunoSEQ multiplex PCR, while the TCRdb copy is restricted to in-frame clones and leaves out a portion. Altogether around 190,000 clones are present, roughly 90% being singletons, with the ten largest covering about 9.4%. This clone was seen a single time. CDR3 length: 19 residues. Germline loops: CDR1 SGHAT, CDR2 FQNNGV. V lost 5 bases and J 2 bases, leaving 26 bases between the germline ends. Recruitment covered roughly 22 US areas and drew participants whose ages spanned roughly 18 to 100 years. The study assigned cohorts using participant-reported clinical history. The chain links TRBV11-2 to TRBJ2-3; D might be TRBD2 (5 bases). The sequenced sample was PBMCs or T cells enriched from blood (not recorded which). This clonotype originated in a man younger than 35 with acute COVID-19. The CDR3 protein is CASSPSPPSDAEFTDTQYF. The DNA for the CDR3 is TGTGCCAGCAGCCCTAGCCCTCCATCCGACGCGGAATTCACAGATACGCAGTATTTT.